This T cell receptor (beta chain) was identified in a study of monozygotic twins with inflammatory bowel disease. The V gene's germline CDR1 is DFQATT and CDR2 SNEGSKA (reference sequence). CDR3 length equals 13 residues. TCRdb re-called the 5' RACE reads and shows each CDR3 protein once, DNA omitted. The specimen's table records 200,000 to 250,000 distinct CDR3 sequences. Sequencing was carried out using blood. This sequence originates from a human donor with ulcerative colitis or Crohn's disease, or a healthy co-twin of an affected twin (not recorded which). The V gene is TRBV20-1, the J gene TRBJ1-2; TCRdb's D call, TRBD1, is unchecked because there is no DNA. The CDR3 is CSARDRVNYGYTF.